The 15 T cell receptor beta chains in this list originate from one sample, sequenced in a study of shared clonotypes between healthy human individuals. Some clones are missing from TCRdb's copy, which holds only in-frame ones; the method was immunoSEQ multiplex PCR. This sample yields 2 million to 2.5 million clones, of which 85% to 95% are seen a single time; approximately 0.41% belongs to the top ten. The sample consisted of naive CD4+ T cells from PBMCs. The subset is: CD45RA+ positively selected. The receptors shown here come from a man aged 18 to 29 in good health. Some clones in this sample may be carry-over from other donors' samples.

V and J are TRBV29-1 and TRBJ2-5; D possibly corresponds to TRBD1 (5 bases). Judging by the DNA end, TRBJ2-7 fits better; the J call may be wrong. The CDR3 is made up of 14 amino acids. Germline-derived CDR1 and CDR2 are SQVTM and ANQGSEA. DNA for the CDR3: TGCAGCGTTGAAGAGGGGCCAGGCTCCTACGAGCAGTACTTC. It encodes CSVEEGPGSYEQYF.

The count of this clone is one. The sample contains more than one DNA sequence encoding this CDR3. V usage is TRBV28 and J usage is TRBJ1-2; D is undetermined. The CDR3 length is 13 residues. CDR1 and CDR2 (germline): MDHEN, SYDVKM. V lost 4 bases and J lost 2, with 8 bases in between. CDR3 in DNA: TGTGCCAGCAGTTCCCCGGGGAACTATGGCTACACCTTC. This sequence encodes CASSSPGNYGYTF.

The chain couples TRBV9 to TRBJ1-1; TRBD1 aligns across 8 bases. CDR1 and CDR2 (germline): SGDLS, YYNGEE. V shed 4 bases, J shed 2 bases, and the junction held 4 bases outside the gene matches. CDR3 length: 14 residues. The CDR3 region is CASSRGQENTEAFF. In DNA, the CDR3 is TGTGCCAGCAGCCGGGGACAGGAAAACACTGAAGCTTTCTTT.

The chain recombines TRBV29-1 with TRBJ2-3, with TRBD2 matching over 10 bases. The germline V gene has CDR1 SQVTM and CDR2 ANQGSEA. This CDR3 has 15 residues. V shed 3 bases, J shed 3 bases, and the junction held 6 bases outside the gene matches. This chain's CDR3 is CSVDLAGVRTDTQYF. For the CDR3, the DNA is TGCAGCGTTGATCTAGCGGGAGTAAGGACAGATACGCAGTATTTT.

This clone was observed once. The chain couples TRBV10-3 to TRBJ2-7; D is possibly TRBD1 or TRBD2 (5 bases each). Germline CDR1 reads ENHRY; CDR2 reads SYGVKD. CDR3 size: 16 residues. The V end was cut by 0 bases, the J end by 2 bases, with 14 bases between. In DNA form, the CDR3 reads TGTGCCATCAGTGAGTCGAACGGGCTGGGGGCCTACGAGCAGTACTTC. Protein sequence: CAISESNGLGAYEQYF.

The J gene is TRBJ1-4, the V gene TRBV28; a possible D gene is TRBD1 (5 bases). This CDR3 is built from 15 residues. The ends were cut back, 7 bases at V and 8 bases at J, with 20 bases in the middle. Germline V gene sequence: CDR1 MDHEN, CDR2 SYDVKM. Here the CDR3 reads CASNSSPIRGEKLFF. CDR3 nucleotide sequence: TGTGCCAGCAATTCGAGTCCGATACGGGGGGAAAAACTGTTTTTT.

V and J are TRBV5-1 and TRBJ2-1; TRBD2 is a possible D gene (5 bases). V lost 7 bases to trimming and J lost 9 bases, with 23 bases between them. This CDR3 contains 15 residues. CDR1 is SGHRS, CDR2 YFSETQ, per germline. The CDR3 sequence is CASALAGLRRGEQFF. The CDR3 DNA is TGCGCCAGCGCCCTGGCGGGCCTAAGGCGTGGTGAGCAGTTCTTC.

The chain combines TRBV30 with TRBJ1-3, with a possible D match to TRBD1 (5 bases). CDR3 size: 13 residues. Germline assignment: CDR1 GTSNPN and CDR2 SVGIG (reference sequence). V was clipped by 2 bases and J by 9 bases, with 14 bases between them. CDR3 region: CAWSTPGSVTIYF. The CDR3 nucleotides are TGTGCCTGGAGTACGCCAGGGAGCGTCACCATATATTTT.

J is TRBJ2-7 and V is TRBV10-3; 12 bases are shared with TRBD2. The germline CDR1 and CDR2 sequences are ENHRY and SYGVKD. V lost 2 bases and J lost 9; bases outside the gene matches: 11. CDR3 length: 16 amino acids. DNA of the CDR3: TGTGCCATCAGTGAGACAGGACTAGCGGGACCCGTCGGGCAGTACTTC. It yields the protein CAISETGLAGPVGQYF.

The chain joins TRBV30 to TRBJ1-3; D not resolved. V was trimmed by 0 bases and J by 3 bases, leaving 12 bases between them. Germline V gene data show CDR1 as GTSNPN and CDR2 as SVGIG (reference sequence). CDR3 length equals 15 residues. CDR3 amino acids: CAWSVLHFNGNTIYF. The CDR3 bases are TGTGCCTGGAGTGTACTCCACTTTAATGGAAACACCATATATTTT. The variable domain in full, completed from reference TRBV30 and TRBJ1-3, reads SQTIHQWPATLVQPVGSPLSLECTVEGTSNPNLYWYRQAAGRGLQLLFYSVGIGQISSEVPQNLSASRPQDRQFILSSKKLLLSDSGFYLCAWSVLHFNGNTIYFGEGSWLTVV.

The gene calls are TRBV5-1 and TRBJ1-1; unclear D gene. V was clipped by 1 base and J by 1 base, with 14 bases between them. Germline V gene lookup returns CDR1 SGHRS and CDR2 YFSETQ. The CDR3 sequence is 16 residues long. CDR3 in DNA: TGCGCCAGCAGCTTGAAAGTCGGACGGGAGAACACTGAAGCTTTCTTT. This translates into CASSLKVGRENTEAFF.

Here the CDR3 reads CASSLPPGQGSGYTF. The CDR3 bases are TGTGCCAGCAGTTTACCCCCGGGACAGGGGTCTGGCTACACCTTC. The J gene is TRBJ1-2, the V gene TRBV28; the match to TRBD1 covers 10 bases. Germline V CDR1 and CDR2: MDHEN, SYDVKM. V shed 2 bases, J shed 7 bases, and the junction held 7 bases outside the gene matches. CDR3 length: 15 amino acids.

The chain is built from TRBV25-1 and TRBJ2-1; the match to TRBD2 covers 10 bases. Trimming at V came to 4 bases and at J to 6 bases, leaving 9 bases not matched to a gene. Germline values: CDR1 MGHDK, CDR2 SYGVNS. The CDR3 spans 16 residues. CDR3 residues: CASSVLSGRPGNEQFF. DNA for the CDR3: TGTGCCAGCAGTGTCCTTAGCGGGAGGCCTGGCAATGAGCAGTTCTTC.

In its sample, this clone was seen a few times. V usage is TRBV5-8 and J usage is TRBJ1-2, with D hard to call. The CDR3 covers 15 residues. The V end was cut by 4 bases, the J end by 2 bases, with 15 bases between. From germline, CDR1 is SGHTS and CDR2 YDEGEE. This CDR3 is CASSLTPAVNYGYTF. The DNA for the CDR3 is TGTGCCAGCAGCCTGACACCGGCGGTGAACTATGGCTACACCTTC.

The chain joins TRBV6-5 to TRBJ1-4; D remains unclear. The CDR3 is made up of 12 amino acids. Per germline, CDR1 MNHEY and CDR2 SVGAGI. V dropped 6 bases and J dropped 8 bases, with 10 bases sitting between them. The DNA for the CDR3 is TGTGCCAGCAGGACTGGACGGGAAAAACTGTTTTTT. Protein: CASRTGREKLFF.